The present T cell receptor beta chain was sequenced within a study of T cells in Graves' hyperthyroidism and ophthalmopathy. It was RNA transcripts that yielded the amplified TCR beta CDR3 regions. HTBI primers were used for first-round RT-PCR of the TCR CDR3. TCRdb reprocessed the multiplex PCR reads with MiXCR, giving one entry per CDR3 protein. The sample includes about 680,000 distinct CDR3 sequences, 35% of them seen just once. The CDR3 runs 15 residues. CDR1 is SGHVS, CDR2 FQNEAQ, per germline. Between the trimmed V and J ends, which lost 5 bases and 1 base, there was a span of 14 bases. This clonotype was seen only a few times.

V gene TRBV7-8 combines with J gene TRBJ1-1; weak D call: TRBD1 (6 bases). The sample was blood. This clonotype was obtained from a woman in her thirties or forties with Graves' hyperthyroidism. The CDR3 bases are TGTGCCAGCAGCCTAAAGGGGGGAGGGAACACTGAAGCTTTCTTT. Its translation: CASSLKGGGNTEAFF. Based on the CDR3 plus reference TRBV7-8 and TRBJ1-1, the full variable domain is GAGVSQSPRYKVAKRGQDVALRCDPISGHVSLFWYQQALGQGPEFLTYFQNEAQLDKSGLPSDRFFAERPEGSVSTLKIQRTQQEDSAVYLCASSLKGGGNTEAFFGQGTRLTVV.